The clone carrying this TCR beta chain appeared many times. Its antigen is still unknown. The sample belongs to a study of T cell repertoires in cytomegalovirus infection. Study-wide context: Signatures in public TCR beta sequences pointed to both CMV infection and matching HLA type. Study results and caveats: Adding up the frequency of public TCR beta families identified people who carried CMV plus the relevant HLA. In two of eight donors, the top clonotype was HLA-C-restricted CMV-specific.

This CDR3 is 13 amino acids long. V shed 3 bases, J shed 8 bases, and the junction held 5 bases outside the gene matches. Germline loops: CDR1 SGHTA, CDR2 FQGNSA. TCRdb recomputed calls from the reads with MiXCR, one row per CDR3 protein. The table shows about 310,000 distinct CDR3 sequences, with around 25% occurring only once. The chain recombines TRBV7-2 with TRBJ1-1, with TRBD1 matching 8 bases. The sample consisted of cultured PBMCs, taken from culture after CMV antigen stimulation. This clonotype was sampled from a human donor in good health (CMV status not recorded). Some clones in this sample may be carry-over from other donors' samples. CDR3 protein: CASSFSGQGEAFF. CDR3 nucleotides: TGTGCCAGCAGCTTTTCAGGACAGGGAGAAGCTTTCTTT.